The count of the clone carrying this T cell receptor (beta chain) is one. The antigen is undetermined. The study ran its PCR with 60 Vbeta and 13 Jbeta primers. Clones were read by immunoSEQ multiplex PCR, and TCRdb kept only the in-frame ones, dropping some. The sample has approximately 86,000 clones, about 70% seen once; the top ten hold under 8.5%. CDR1 and CDR2 from the germline V gene are LNHDA and SQIVND (reference sequence). V was pared by 4 bases and J by 6 bases, with 9 bases between. The CDR3 is 12 amino acids. This specimen belongs to a study of cytomegalovirus exposure and HLA in healthy donors. Notes on the study in general: Presence/absence analyses took donor sequencing depth as roughly uniform.

Sequenced input: PBMCs. The source of this sequence is a man aged 55 to 69 in good health and CMV-seronegative. This chain uses TRBV19 with TRBJ1-1; D remains unclear. CDR3 in DNA: TGTGCCAGTAGTACTTCCTACTCTGAAGCTTTCTTT. The encoded protein is CASSTSYSEAFF.